Included here is one TCR beta chain sequence, with context. Its cognate antigen is unknown. V was clipped by 4 bases and J by 7 bases; unmatched bases: 10. The CDR3 extends over 16 amino acids. The V gene's germline CDR1 is LNHDA and CDR2 SQIVND (reference sequence). This specimen comes from a study of cytomegalovirus exposure and HLA in healthy donors. The PCR had 60 Vbeta and 13 Jbeta primers. Profiling relied on immunoSEQ multiplex PCR, and the TCRdb table lists in-frame clones only, not all of them. The sample has roughly 58,000 clones; approximately 80% are singletons. Broader study findings: Differences between HLA loci emerged in a later analysis of TCR association rates, with DRB1 most and HLA-C fewest. The study carried out a later analysis of TCR beta sequences. It associated some 17,000 of them with specific HLA alleles at a false discovery rate of 0.05.

The TCR originated in a middle-aged woman in good health and CMV-seronegative. Specimen: PBMCs. The V gene is TRBV19, the J gene TRBJ1-1, with 12 bases lining up with TRBD1. The CDR3 here is CASSNPWGQGANEAFF. CDR3 coding DNA: TGTGCCAGTAGTAACCCCTGGGGACAGGGGGCGAATGAAGCTTTCTTT.